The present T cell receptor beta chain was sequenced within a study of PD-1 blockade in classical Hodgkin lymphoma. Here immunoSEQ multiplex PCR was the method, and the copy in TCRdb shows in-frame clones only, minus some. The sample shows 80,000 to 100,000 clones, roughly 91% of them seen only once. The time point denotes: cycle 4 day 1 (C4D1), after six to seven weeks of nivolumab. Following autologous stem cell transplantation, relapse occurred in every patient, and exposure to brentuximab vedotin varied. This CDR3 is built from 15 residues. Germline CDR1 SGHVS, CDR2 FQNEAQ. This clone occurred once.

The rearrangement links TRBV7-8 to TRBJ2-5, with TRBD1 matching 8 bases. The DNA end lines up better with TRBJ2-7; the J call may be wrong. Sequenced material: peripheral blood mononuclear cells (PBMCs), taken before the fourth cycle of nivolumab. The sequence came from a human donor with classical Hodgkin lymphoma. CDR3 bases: TGTGCCAGCAGCTTAGAAGGGCCAGGGGGCCACGAGCAGTACTTC. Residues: CASSLEGPGGHEQYF.